A single sample is the source of the 19 T cell receptor beta chains below, sequenced in a study of PD-1 blockade in classical Hodgkin lymphoma. Repertoires were generated with immunoSEQ multiplex PCR, while TCRdb's copy carries only in-frame clones and drops some. Among several thousand clones listed, roughly 85% were seen once. Time point: cycle 4 day 1 (C4D1), after five to seven weeks of nivolumab. With no exception, relapse followed autologous stem cell transplantation in all patients, and brentuximab vedotin exposure varied. Specimen: peripheral blood mononuclear cells (PBMCs), collected before the fourth cycle of nivolumab. Receptors originate from a human donor with classical Hodgkin lymphoma.

The chain links TRBV6-6 to TRBJ2-3; 9 positions match TRBD2. Trimming took 3 bases from V and 5 from J; bases not matched to a gene: 6. Germline CDR1 MNHNY, CDR2 SVGAGI (reference sequence). This CDR3 spans 15 amino acids. The CDR3 region is CASSYWTSARDTQYF. The CDR3 nucleotides read TGTGCCAGCAGTTATTGGACTAGCGCGAGAGATACGCAGTATTTT.

This clone appeared a few times. The CDR3 DNA sequence: TGTGCCAGCAGTGAACAAAGGGAAAAACTGTTTTTT. It is translated as CASSEQREKLFF. This chain connects TRBV25-1 to TRBJ1-4; no definite D call. This CDR3 is built from 12 residues. V was trimmed by 2 bases and J by 8 bases, leaving 6 bases between them. Looked up from germline, CDR1 is MGHDK and CDR2 is SYGVNS.

This chain links TRBV7-6 with TRBJ2-7; D may be TRBD1 or TRBD2 (6 bases each). Germline V lookup: CDR1 SGHVS, CDR2 FNYEAQ. With 5 bases removed from V and 2 bases from J, the gap between germline ends came to 16 bases. This CDR3 has 15 residues. The CDR3 reads CASSPRGGLPYEQYF. Written as DNA, the CDR3 is TGTGCCAGCAGCCCAAGAGGGGGGTTGCCCTACGAGCAGTACTTC.

The chain has TRBV5-6 and TRBJ2-7; 8 bases line up with TRBD1. This CDR3 has 15 amino acids. The germline V gene encodes CDR1 SGHDT and CDR2 YYEEEE. The V segment lost 2 bases and the J segment 4 bases; nucleotides outside the gene matches: 8. CDR3 in DNA: TGTGCCAGCAGCTTTGTGACAGGGGTTAGGTACGAGCAGTACTTC. It encodes CASSFVTGVRYEQYF.

The CDR3 is CASSLGGTAGNTIYF. CDR3 coding DNA: TGTGCCAGCAGCTTGGGAGGGACAGCTGGAAACACCATATATTTT. The chain has TRBV5-4 and TRBJ1-3; 7 bases fit TRBD1. After removal of 0 bases from V and 2 bases from J, the junction contained 2 bases not matched to a gene. The CDR3 is 15 amino acids. Germline V gene sequence: CDR1 SGHNT, CDR2 YYREEE (reference sequence).

J is TRBJ1-5 and V is TRBV18; possibly TRBD1 for D (6 bases). The V gene lost 6 bases and the J gene lost 5 bases, with 14 bases spanning the gap. The CDR3 contains 14 residues. The germline CDR1 and CDR2 sequences are KGHSH and LQKENI. CDR3 sequence reads: CASSQGQRDQPQHF. CDR3 coding DNA: TGTGCCAGCTCGCAGGGGCAACGGGATCAGCCCCAGCATTTT.

This clone showed up just once. The chain couples TRBV30 to TRBJ2-7, with D perhaps being TRBD1 or TRBD2 (5 bases each). Trimming cost V 7 bases and J 4 bases, with 11 bases left between them. The CDR3 is made up of 11 amino acids. Germline values: CDR1 GTSNPN, CDR2 SVGIG (reference sequence). CDR3 DNA: TGTGCCTCGACAGCGGAGTACGAGCAGTACTTC. Translating it yields CASTAEYEQYF.

The chain couples TRBV11-2 to TRBJ2-2; 13 bases agree with TRBD2. CDR1 and CDR2 (germline): SGHAT, FQNNGV. The CDR3 sequence is 17 residues long. Trimming cost V 1 base and J 4 bases; bases outside gene matches: 3. The DNA for the CDR3 is TGTGCCAGCAGCTTAGGGACTAGCGGGAGAGGCACCGGGGAGCTGTTTTTT. Residues: CASSLGTSGRGTGELFF.

J is TRBJ2-3 and V is TRBV29-1; no firm D call. CDR3 size: 15 residues. V lost 6 bases and J lost 0, with 16 bases in between. Germline CDR1 reads SQVTM; CDR2 reads ANQGSEA. This CDR3 reads CSVALWQTSTDTQYF. CDR3 DNA: TGCAGCGTGGCCCTATGGCAGACTAGCACAGATACGCAGTATTTT.

CDR3: CASRRFNEKLFF. The DNA for the CDR3 is TGCGCCAGCCGACGATTTAATGAAAAACTGTTTTTT. The J gene is TRBJ1-4, the V gene TRBV5-1; D gene uncertain. Between the trimmed V and J ends, which lost 7 bases and 4 bases, there was a span of 8 bases. From germline, CDR1 is SGHRS and CDR2 YFSETQ. The length of the CDR3 is 12 residues.

This rearrangement joins TRBV4-1 to TRBJ1-1, with unresolved D. The germline CDR1 and CDR2 sequences are MGHRA and YSYEKL. With 1 base removed from V and 0 bases from J, the gap between germline ends came to 6 bases. The CDR3 sequence is 14 residues long. Written as DNA, the CDR3 is TGCGCCAGCAGCCAAGGACCGATGAACACTGAAGCTTTCTTT. Translated, it gives CASSQGPMNTEAFF.

The rearrangement joins TRBV7-9 to TRBJ1-4; 8 nucleotides agree with TRBD1. CDR1 and CDR2 (germline): SEHNR, FQNEAQ (reference sequence). CDR3 length equals 15 residues. Trimming took 5 bases from V and 1 from J; bases not matched to a gene: 3. The CDR3 protein is CASSLTGGTNEKLFF. The CDR3 region has the DNA TGTGCCAGCAGCCTTACAGGGGGAACTAATGAAAAACTGTTTTTT.

The chain employs TRBV5-1 and TRBJ2-2; the match to TRBD2 covers 9 bases. Germline V lookup: CDR1 SGHRS, CDR2 YFSETQ. Losses at the gene ends were 4 bases for V and 3 bases for J; bases not matched to a gene: 22. There are 21 residues in the CDR3. The CDR3 protein is CASSISDPGTSYLGHTGELFF. The CDR3 DNA follows: TGCGCCAGCAGCATTAGCGACCCCGGGACTAGCTACCTGGGGCACACCGGGGAGCTGTTTTTT.

The rearrangement uses TRBV11-2 and TRBJ1-1; D remains ambiguous. V was trimmed by 5 bases and J by 6 bases, leaving 13 bases between them. Germline V CDR1 and CDR2: SGHAT, FQNNGV. This CDR3 spans 13 amino acids. This CDR3 is CASSPRSQPEAFF. The CDR3 bases are TGTGCCAGCAGCCCGCGGAGTCAACCTGAAGCTTTCTTT.

The CDR3 DNA reads as TGTGCCAGCAGCTTAATCCCGGACAGCTCCTACGAGCAGTACTTC. Residues: CASSLIPDSSYEQYF. The chain has TRBV7-3 and TRBJ2-7, with D possibly being TRBD1 (6 bases). With 1 base removed from V and 0 bases from J, the gap between germline ends came to 10 bases. The CDR3 contains 15 residues. In germline, CDR1 is SGHTA, CDR2 FQGTGA.

The chain links TRBV18 to TRBJ2-7; 7 positions match TRBD1. The CDR3 spans 17 residues. CDR1 KGHSH and CDR2 LQKENI come from the germline V gene. V was clipped by 4 bases and J by 1 base; unmatched bases: 13. CDR3 residues: CASSLKNGGQVSYEQYF. The CDR3 DNA reads TGTGCCAGCTCACTGAAAAACGGAGGACAGGTGTCCTACGAGCAGTACTTC.

The CDR3 nucleotides read TGTGCCAGCAGTTACTCACTAGCAGGCAATGAGCAGTTCTTC. Its translation: CASSYSLAGNEQFF. This chain joins TRBV6-5 and TRBJ2-1, with D possibly TRBD2 on 6 matching bases. Germline V lookup: CDR1 MNHEY, CDR2 SVGAGI. The CDR3 totals 14 residues. V was pared by 0 bases and J by 6 bases, with 9 bases between.

The gene calls are TRBV30 and TRBJ2-5; D ambiguous. The V end was cut by 0 bases, the J end by 4 bases, with 15 bases between. The CDR3 runs 15 residues. CDR1 and CDR2 (germline): GTSNPN, SVGIG (reference sequence). CDR3 DNA sequence: TGTGCCTGGAGTGTACTCAGGCAGACAAGAGAGACCCAGTACTTC. It is translated as CAWSVLRQTRETQYF. Full variable domain (remainder filled in from reference TRBV30 and TRBJ2-5): SQTIHQWPATLVQPVGSPLSLECTVEGTSNPNLYWYRQAAGRGLQLLFYSVGIGQISSEVPQNLSASRPQDRQFILSSKKLLLSDSGFYLCAWSVLRQTRETQYFGPGTRLLVL.

V and J are TRBV29-1 and TRBJ2-1, with 7 bases aligning to TRBD1. Germline CDR1 is SQVTM and CDR2 is ANQGSEA. J was trimmed by 4 bases and V by 5 bases; bases with no gene match: 5. This CDR3 is built from 13 residues. DNA for the CDR3: TGCAGCGTTTCAAGACAGGGATACAATGAGCAGTTCTTC. It specifies CSVSRQGYNEQFF.